This TCR beta chain is from a study of shared clonotypes between healthy human individuals. Only in-frame clones appear in the TCRdb table, and some are missing; sequencing was by immunoSEQ multiplex PCR. The table records roughly 1,100,000 clones, around four fifths of them present only once. Study-level findings and limits: Deeper or shallower sequencing was expected to change how clonotypes are shared among donors.

About this clone: Its target is unknown.

The CDR3 has 15 residues. V lost 3 bases, J lost 2 bases, and 12 bases lay in between. Per the germline V gene, CDR1 is KGHSH and CDR2 is LQKENI. CD4+ cells underwent separation, giving CD45RA+ naive and CD45RA-negative memory subsets. The receptor was derived from a man between 18 and 29 years old in good health. The rearrangement links TRBV18 to TRBJ2-3; perhaps TRBD2 as D (5 bases). Specimen: memory CD4+ T cells sorted from blood. Subset reported: CD45RA-negative fraction. The CDR3 nucleotides read TGTGCCAGCTCACCGGGAGCTCGTTACACAGATACGCAGTATTTT. Protein sequence: CASSPGARYTDTQYF.